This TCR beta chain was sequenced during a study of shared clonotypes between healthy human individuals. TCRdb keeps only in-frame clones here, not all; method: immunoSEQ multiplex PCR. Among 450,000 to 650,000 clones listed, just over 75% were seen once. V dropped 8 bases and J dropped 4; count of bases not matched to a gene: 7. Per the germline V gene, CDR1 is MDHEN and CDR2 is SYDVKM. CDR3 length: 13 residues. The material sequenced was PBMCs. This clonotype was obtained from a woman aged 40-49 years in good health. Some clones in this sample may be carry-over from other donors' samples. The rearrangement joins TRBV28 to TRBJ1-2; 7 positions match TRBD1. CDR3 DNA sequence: TGTGCCAGCCAAGTACAGGGGAGCTATGGCTACACCTTC. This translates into CASQVQGSYGYTF.